The 15 T cell receptor beta chains below all came from one sample that was sequenced in a study of Graves' ophthalmopathy and Graves' hyperthyroidism. Amplifying from RNA transcripts, the study obtained TCR beta CDR3 regions. The first-round RT-PCR employed HTBI primers together with the Qiagen OneStep RT-PCR kit. A multiplex PCR was then performed as the second round. TCRdb used MiXCR to reprocess the multiplex PCR reads, holding one entry per CDR3 protein. The sample consists of over a million distinct CDR3 sequences, approximately 35% of them appearing once. Sequencing was performed on peripheral blood or thyroid tissue (not recorded which). The receptors derive from an adult man with Graves' hyperthyroidism.

This clonotype has ten or more counts. J is TRBJ2-7 and V is TRBV25-1; D is unresolved. The CDR3 covers 14 residues. Germline V gene sequence: CDR1 MGHDK, CDR2 SYGVNS. V lost 9 bases, J lost 2 bases, and 17 bases lay in between. The DNA of the CDR3 is TGTGCCAGAATGTGGAAGGGCGGAACCTACGAGCAGTACTTC. This codes for CARMWKGGTYEQYF.

CDR3 amino acids: CSRQGVKDEQYF. The CDR3 DNA sequence: TGCAGCCGACAGGGGGTGAAGGATGAGCAGTACTTC. The chain combines TRBV29-1 with TRBJ2-7; 9 bases align to TRBD1. This CDR3 contains 12 residues. V lost 8 bases and J lost 7; bases outside the gene matches: 9. Germline assignment: CDR1 SQVTM and CDR2 ANQGSEA.

The chain employs TRBV4-3 and TRBJ1-2; D might be TRBD1 (5 bases). V lost 1 base and J 4 bases, leaving 19 bases between the germline ends. The CDR3 covers 17 residues. Germline V CDR1 and CDR2: LGHNA, YSLEER. In nucleotides, the CDR3 is TGCGCCAGCAGCCAAGCAGCAGTTGGGACCGCGATCTATGGCTACACCTTC. The encoded protein is CASSQAAVGTAIYGYTF.

This clonotype was recorded at least ten times. The chain joins TRBV7-2 to TRBJ1-2; the D is unclear. CDR3 size: 13 residues. Germline CDR1 reads SGHTA; CDR2 reads FQGNSA. The V end lost 4 bases, the J end lost 8 bases, and 14 bases lay between the germline ends. CDR3 loop: CASSSPSGMGYTF. The CDR3 DNA sequence: TGTGCCAGCAGCTCGCCGTCGGGGATGGGCTACACCTTC.

The chain is built from TRBV27 and TRBJ1-5; D remains ambiguous. CDR1 is MNHEY, CDR2 SMNVEV, per germline (reference sequence). This CDR3 has 12 amino acids. Between the trimmed V and J ends, which lost 3 bases and 7 bases, there was a span of 7 bases. The CDR3 region is CASSFIGQPQHF. CDR3 coding DNA: TGTGCCAGCAGTTTTATCGGGCAGCCCCAGCATTTT.

Turning to this clonotype: The junction and the germline gene differ at one end; a read error may be behind it. The chain carries TRBV5-1 and TRBJ2-5; D is possibly TRBD2 (5 bases). The CDR3 is 14 amino acids. Germline V gives CDR1 SGHRS, CDR2 YFSETQ. As DNA, the CDR3 is TGTGCCAGCAGGAGGTTCGGGGTACAAGAGACCCAGTACTTC. Its translation is CASRRFGVQETQYF. The whole variable domain, remainder taken from reference TRBV5-1 and TRBJ2-5, is KAGVTQTPRYLIKTRGQQVTLSCSPISGHRSVSWYQQTPGQGLQFLFEYFSETQRNKGNFPGRFSGRQFSNSRSEMNVSTLELGDSALYLCASRRFGVQETQYFGPGTRLLVL.

The chain carries TRBV25-1 and TRBJ1-6, with unresolved D. The length of the CDR3 is 12 residues. Looked up from germline, CDR1 is MGHDK and CDR2 is SYGVNS. V was cut by 3 bases and J by 8 bases, with 5 bases left in between. CDR3 in amino acids: CASSDPHSPLHF. The CDR3 coding sequence is TGTGCCAGCAGTGATCCGCATTCACCCCTCCACTTT.

A remark on this clonotype: With a much larger clone just one base away, this may be a read error. The J gene is TRBJ2-5, the V gene TRBV2; TRBD1 matches at 10 bases. This CDR3 spans 16 amino acids. CDR1 is SNHLY, CDR2 FYNNEI, per germline. As DNA, the CDR3 is TGTGCCAGCAGTGTTCCGGGACAGGGGAAAGCAGAGACCCAGTGCTTC. Protein product: CASSVPGQGKAETQCF.

This clonotype was seen ten or more times. The chain combines TRBV24-1 with TRBJ2-5; 9 nucleotides line up with TRBD1. V lost 3 bases, J lost 3 bases, and 1 base stayed unmatched. Germline V CDR1 and CDR2: KGHDR, SFDVKD. This CDR3 is built from 14 residues. The CDR3 nucleotides are TGTGCCACCAGTGATCGGGACAGGGAAGAGACCCAGTACTTC. Its protein is CATSDRDREETQYF.

This rearrangement joins TRBV20-1 to TRBJ1-1; D gene ambiguous. The germline V gene has CDR1 DFQATT and CDR2 SNEGSKA (reference sequence). V lost 0 bases to trimming and J lost 4 bases, with 12 bases between them. This CDR3 region has 14 residues. The CDR3 nucleotides are TGCAGTGCTAGAGATGCTTCGGGGTTCACTGAAGCTTTCTTT. Protein: CSARDASGFTEAFF.

The chain couples TRBV2 to TRBJ2-3, with D possibly TRBD2 on 6 matching bases. Germline V lookup: CDR1 SNHLY, CDR2 FYNNEI. This CDR3 is 16 amino acids long. Trimming stripped 6 bases from V and 4 bases from J, with 20 bases between. The CDR3 sequence: CASRSSDRGFADTQYF. CDR3 in DNA: TGTGCCAGCAGATCATCCGATCGGGGGTTCGCAGATACGCAGTATTTT.

The chain employs TRBV10-2 and TRBJ1-2; no clear D. This CDR3 spans 14 amino acids. Germline CDR1 and CDR2: WSHSY and SAAADI. Trimming left V 2 bases short and J 1 base short, with 8 bases between. CDR3 protein: CASSEPSDNYGYTF. DNA for the CDR3: TGCGCCAGCAGTGAGCCATCAGATAACTATGGCTACACCTTC.

The DNA of the CDR3 is TGTGCCAGCAGCCAAGATTGGCCAGGCAATCAGCCCCAGCATTTT. Residues: CASSQDWPGNQPQHF. The chain has TRBV25-1 and TRBJ1-5, with D unresolved. CDR1 is MGHDK and CDR2 is SYGVNS in the germline V gene. Deletions cut 6 bases from V and 2 bases from J, with 14 bases between. The CDR3 spans 15 residues.

The chain couples TRBV7-9 to TRBJ1-1; D might be TRBD1 (6 bases). Trimming removed 3 bases from V and 5 bases from J, with 10 bases in between. The CDR3 is made up of 13 amino acids. Germline CDR1 and CDR2: SEHNR and FQNEAQ (reference sequence). The CDR3 region is CASSFVQGTEAFF. The CDR3 coding sequence is TGTGCCAGCAGCTTTGTCCAGGGGACTGAAGCTTTCTTT.

V usage is TRBV25-1 and J usage is TRBJ1-2, with a possible D match to TRBD1 (5 bases). V dropped 10 bases and J dropped 6 bases, with 27 bases sitting between them. This CDR3 region has 16 residues. Germline CDR1 and CDR2: MGHDK and SYGVNS. The CDR3 DNA reads as TGTGCCACCAACCAGGCTCCTATACAGGAGTGGGATGGCTACACCTTC. Protein: CATNQAPIQEWDGYTF.